Reported below is one T cell receptor beta chain. Its antigen is still unknown. These data come from a study of beta chain features in type 1 diabetes. Study-wide results and limits: Insertion counts at VDJ junctions were lower in type 1 diabetes patients, who also showed more deletions there.

TCRB transcripts that were expressed got sequenced, as all of the isolated RNA had been reverse transcribed. The method was immunoSEQ multiplex PCR; TCRdb's version includes in-frame clones alone and lacks a portion of them. In the table there are hundreds of thousands of clones, roughly two thirds of which are singletons. This TCR was recovered from a man between 25 and 39 years old in good health. Sequencing was done on a sample of naive CD4+ T cells from blood.

CDR3: CATSSGTRYSYEQYF. The DNA for the CDR3 is TGTGCCACCAGCAGCGGGACTAGATACTCCTACGAGCAGTACTTC. The chain links TRBV15 to TRBJ2-7, with 8 bases aligning to TRBD2. Germline V lookup: CDR1 LNHNV, CDR2 YYDKDF (reference sequence). The CDR3 spans 15 residues. Unmatched junction bases numbered 4, after V lost 3 bases and J lost 0 bases.